The 22 T cell receptor beta chains below were found in one sample sequenced in a study of beta chain features in type 1 diabetes. Points from the study as a whole: All four CD4+ subsets of Type 1 diabetes patients contained TCRB CDR3s that were moderately but significantly shorter.

The whole isolated RNA underwent reverse transcription, so sequencing captured expressed TCRB transcripts. Only in-frame clones appear in the TCRdb table, and some are missing; sequencing was by immunoSEQ multiplex PCR. Among 300,000 to 400,000 clones listed, approximately 15% were seen once. Their antigen targets remain unknown. Source material: naive CD4+ T cells from blood. All receptors derive from a woman younger than 30 with type 1 diabetes.

This chain joins TRBV5-1 and TRBJ2-2; D is uncertain. V was cut by 4 bases and J by 3 bases, with 4 bases left in between. This CDR3 spans 12 amino acids. In germline, CDR1 is SGHRS, CDR2 YFSETQ. CDR3: CASSHYTGELFF. CDR3 coding DNA: TGCGCCAGCAGCCACTACACCGGGGAGCTGTTTTTT.

This clone showed up just a few times. The V call is TRBV27, the J call TRBJ2-1; 9 nucleotides align to TRBD2. CDR1 MNHEY and CDR2 SMNVEV come from the germline V gene (reference sequence). This CDR3 comprises 16 residues. After removal of 0 bases from V and 7 bases from J, the junction contained 7 bases not matched to a gene. The CDR3 loop reads CASSLSVAGARNEQFF. CDR3 sequence (DNA): TGTGCCAGCAGTTTATCCGTAGCGGGAGCCCGAAATGAGCAGTTCTTC.

The V gene is TRBV28, the J gene TRBJ2-3; possibly TRBD2 for D (6 bases). The length of the CDR3 is 16 residues. The V end was cut by 2 bases, the J end by 0 bases, with 12 bases between. Germline CDR1 and CDR2: MDHEN and SYDVKM. The DNA of the CDR3 is TGTGCCAGCAGTTTAGGCGGGGCGACTAGCACAGATACGCAGTATTTT. Translation: CASSLGGATSTDTQYF.

This clone was detected a few times. V usage is TRBV30 and J usage is TRBJ1-5; D is unclear. V was cut by 3 bases and J by 2 bases, with 11 bases left in between. CDR1 and CDR2 (germline): GTSNPN, SVGIG (reference sequence). The CDR3 extends over 14 amino acids. CDR3 region: CAWSSLQGNQPQHF. DNA for the CDR3: TGTGCCTGGAGCTCCCTCCAGGGCAATCAGCCCCAGCATTTT.

The gene calls are TRBV6-5 and TRBJ2-7, with TRBD1 matching 11 bases. The junction had 5 bases not matched to a gene; V was cut back by 6 bases and J by 1 base. From germline, CDR1 is MNHEY and CDR2 SVGAGI. The CDR3 consists of 15 residues. Here the CDR3 DNA reads TGTGCCAGCAGCCCCGGGACAGGGGGATCCTACGAGCAGTACGTC. Translating it yields CASSPGTGGSYEQYV.

The chain recombines TRBV19 with TRBJ2-2, with D possibly being TRBD1 (5 bases). The CDR3 is made up of 14 amino acids. Trimming shortened V by 6 bases and J by 0 bases, and 8 bases separated the two germline ends. In germline, CDR1 is LNHDA, CDR2 SQIVND (reference sequence). The CDR3 is CASSRQPNTGELFF. The CDR3 nucleotides are TGTGCCAGTAGCCGACAGCCGAACACCGGGGAGCTGTTTTTT.

The V call is TRBV30, the J call TRBJ1-4, with D possibly being TRBD1 (6 bases). The V end lost 7 bases, the J end lost 3 bases, and 18 bases lay between the germline ends. The CDR3 totals 15 residues. Germline CDR1 GTSNPN, CDR2 SVGIG (reference sequence). The CDR3 bases are TGTGCCTTCTGGACAGCCGTGCAAGCTAATGAAAAACTGTTTTTT. Its translation is CAFWTAVQANEKLFF.

In its sample, this clone was seen a few times. The chain recombines TRBV6-5 with TRBJ2-5; 7 positions match TRBD2. This CDR3 has 15 residues. Trimming took 2 bases from V and 2 from J; bases not matched to a gene: 5. Germline V gene lookup returns CDR1 MNHEY and CDR2 SVGAGI. CDR3 sequence reads: CASSYRRGEQETQYF. The CDR3, as DNA: TGTGCCAGCAGTTACAGACGGGGGGAGCAAGAGACCCAGTACTTC.

This clone turned up a few times. The chain has TRBV18 and TRBJ1-3; D remains unclear. V shed 5 bases and J shed 8 bases, with 16 bases lying between them. CDR1 and CDR2 (germline): KGHSH, LQKENI. The CDR3 length is 14 residues. Here the CDR3 reads CASSSYSPADTIYF. Here the CDR3 DNA reads TGTGCCAGCTCATCCTACTCTCCGGCGGACACCATATATTTT.

This clone was recorded a few times. V gene TRBV7-3 combines with J gene TRBJ1-2, with D maybe TRBD1 (5 bases). The V and J ends lost 3 bases and 7 bases respectively, with 15 bases between them. CDR1 SGHTA and CDR2 FQGTGA come from the germline V gene. The CDR3 runs 14 residues. The CDR3 DNA sequence: TGTGCCAGCAGCTTGGGATCAGGGAAAGGTGGCTACACCTTC. It translates to CASSLGSGKGGYTF.

This clone was observed a handful of times. The rearrangement links TRBV29-1 to TRBJ2-7; tentative D call: TRBD1 (6 bases). The V and J ends lost 4 bases and 0 bases respectively, with 25 bases between them. Germline-derived CDR1 and CDR2 are SQVTM and ANQGSEA. The CDR3 sequence is 18 residues long. In nucleotides, the CDR3 is TGCAGCGTTGTAGTAGGGGGAACAGGGCTCGGAAGCTCCTACGAGCAGTACGTC. This gives the protein CSVVVGGTGLGSSYEQYV.

This clone was recorded a few times. This chain links TRBV19 with TRBJ2-1; 13 bases line up with TRBD2. This CDR3 spans 16 amino acids. Trimming cost V 5 bases and J 10 bases; bases outside gene matches: 11. From germline, CDR1 is LNHDA and CDR2 SQIVND (reference sequence). The CDR3 DNA sequence: TGTGCCAGTAGTTCCCCGGGACTAGCGGGGACATTGGAGCAGTTCTTC. Its protein is CASSSPGLAGTLEQFF.

The CDR3 nucleotides read TGTGCCAGCAGCTTATCGTACAGGGAAGACTCCTACGAGCAGTACGTC. This translates into CASSLSYREDSYEQYV. V is TRBV7-2 and J is TRBJ2-7; possibly TRBD1 for D (6 bases). CDR1 and CDR2 (germline): SGHTA, FQGNSA. The CDR3 loop spans 16 amino acids. V was pared by 2 bases and J by 0 bases, with 14 bases between.

The rearrangement links TRBV6-5 to TRBJ1-2; D is possibly TRBD1 (5 bases). The length of the CDR3 is 15 residues. Trimming cost V 5 bases and J 2 bases, with 15 bases left between them. Germline-derived CDR1 and CDR2 are MNHEY and SVGAGI. Here the CDR3 reads CASSSQASGNYGYTF. CDR3 nucleotides: TGTGCCAGCAGTAGTCAAGCCTCAGGGAACTATGGCTACACCTTC.

This chain links TRBV4-2 with TRBJ2-7; 10 bases agree with TRBD1. Germline V lookup: CDR1 LGHNA, CDR2 YNFKEQ. CDR3 length equals 13 residues. Trimming took 1 base from V and 9 from J; bases not matched to a gene: 3. CDR3 protein: CASSQGQGAWQYF. In DNA form, the CDR3 reads TGTGCCAGCAGCCAAGGACAGGGGGCTTGGCAGTACTTC.

This clone was detected a few times. This sequence joins TRBV7-9 and TRBJ2-2, with D tentatively TRBD1 (6 bases). The V end was cut by 2 bases, the J end by 0 bases, with 10 bases between. Germline V gene lookup returns CDR1 SEHNR and CDR2 FQNEAQ (reference sequence). The CDR3 runs 16 residues. The CDR3 is CASSLKQGANTGELFF. CDR3 DNA: TGTGCCAGCAGCTTAAAACAGGGTGCGAACACCGGGGAGCTGTTTTTT.

This clone appeared a few times. This rearrangement joins TRBV18 to TRBJ1-5, with TRBD1 matching over 7 bases. Germline loops: CDR1 KGHSH, CDR2 LQKENI. The V and J ends lost 3 bases and 3 bases, in that order; junction bases with no gene match: 2. CDR3 length: 14 amino acids. DNA for the CDR3: TGTGCCAGCTCACCTACAGGGGCCAATCAGCCCCAGCATTTT. Translation: CASSPTGANQPQHF.

This sequence joins TRBV7-9 and TRBJ2-7; a possible D gene is TRBD1 (5 bases). The ends were cut back, 5 bases at V and 3 bases at J, with 8 bases in the middle. The CDR3 consists of 12 residues. Germline CDR1 and CDR2: SEHNR and FQNEAQ (reference sequence). CDR3 in DNA: TGTGCCAGCAGCACCCAGGGCTACGAGCAGTACGTC. This gives the protein CASSTQGYEQYV.

V is TRBV30 and J is TRBJ2-7; a weak D match, TRBD1 (6 bases). V was shortened by 3 bases and J by 2 bases, with 14 bases between the two germline ends. The CDR3 length is 14 residues. Germline loops: CDR1 GTSNPN, CDR2 SVGIG (reference sequence). The CDR3 DNA is TGTGCCTGGAGGCCCACAGGGATTACCTACGAGCAGTACTTC. Its protein is CAWRPTGITYEQYF.

This rearrangement joins TRBV30 to TRBJ1-2; 9 bases agree with TRBD1. Germline values: CDR1 GTSNPN, CDR2 SVGIG (reference sequence). V lost 3 bases and J lost 2; bases outside the gene matches: 1. The CDR3 is 13 residues long. The CDR3 DNA follows: TGTGCCTGGAGCGGACAGGGGAACTATGGCTACACCTTC. Residues: CAWSGQGNYGYTF. Together with reference TRBV30 and TRBJ1-2, the CDR3 gives the full variable domain: SQTIHQWPATLVQPVGSPLSLECTVEGTSNPNLYWYRQAAGRGLQLLFYSVGIGQISSEVPQNLSASRPQDRQFILSSKKLLLSDSGFYLCAWSGQGNYGYTFGSGTRLTVV.

This clone was counted between two and nine times. The chain employs TRBV18 and TRBJ2-1; no clear D. CDR1 and CDR2 (germline): KGHSH, LQKENI. The CDR3 runs 12 residues. V gave up 3 bases and J gave up 4 bases, with 4 bases separating them. The CDR3 sequence: CASSPPYNEQFF. For the CDR3, the DNA is TGTGCCAGCTCACCTCCTTACAATGAGCAGTTCTTC.

In this sample, this clone turned up a few times. The genes are TRBV4-3 and TRBJ2-6, with 8 bases fitting TRBD2. The CDR3 loop spans 18 amino acids. Trimming removed 1 base from V and 2 bases from J; junction bases left unmatched: 7. Germline V gene sequence: CDR1 LGHNA, CDR2 YSLEER. The CDR3 sequence is CASSQGGAGAPGANVLTF. In nucleotides, the CDR3 is TGCGCCAGCAGCCAAGGTGGAGCGGGAGCCCCTGGGGCCAACGTCCTGACTTTC.